This TCR beta chain comes out of a study of T cell responses to AZD1222 COVID-19 vaccine. Looked up from germline, CDR1 is SEHNR and CDR2 is FQNEAQ (reference sequence). The CDR3 sequence is 13 residues long. V was pared by 3 bases and J by 4 bases, with 9 bases between. Study-level points and caveats: Following two doses of AZD1222, Spike-specific TCR breadth and depth rose. Baseline seropositives among AZD1222 recipients totaled only six or seven. A mostly white British donor set with more females was recruited, and clonal diversity was possibly underestimated.

The study pooled second doses at about 4 or about 12 weeks. About this clone: Its antigen remains unidentified.

Clones were read by immunoSEQ multiplex PCR, and TCRdb kept only the in-frame ones, dropping some. The sample lists roughly 110,000 clones; approximately 92% were seen once. The receptor was isolated from an adult who received the AZD1222 COVID-19 vaccine. The chain recombines TRBV7-9 with TRBJ1-1; a possible D gene is TRBD1 (5 bases). This material consisted of peripheral blood, taken 28 days after the second AZD1222 dose. Here the CDR3 reads CASSFSQATEAFF. CDR3 bases: TGTGCCAGCAGCTTCTCACAGGCCACTGAAGCTTTCTTT.